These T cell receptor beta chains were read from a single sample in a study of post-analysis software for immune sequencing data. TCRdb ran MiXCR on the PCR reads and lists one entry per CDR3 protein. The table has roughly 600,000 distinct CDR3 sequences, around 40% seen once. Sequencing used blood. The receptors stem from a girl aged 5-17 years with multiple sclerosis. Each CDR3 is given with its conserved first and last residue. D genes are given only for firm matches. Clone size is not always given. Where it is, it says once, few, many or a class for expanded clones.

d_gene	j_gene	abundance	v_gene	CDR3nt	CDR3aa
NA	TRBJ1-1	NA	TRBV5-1	TGCGCCAGCAGCTTGGAGGGCATGGTAACTGAAGCTTTCTTT	CASSLEGMVTEAFF
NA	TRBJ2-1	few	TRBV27	TGTGCCAGCAGTTTTCTCCGGGACACCCCGAAGGAGCAGTTCTTC	CASSFLRDTPKEQFF
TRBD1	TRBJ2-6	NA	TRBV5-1	TGCGCCAGCAGCGGGGACAGCTTAGACTCTGGGGCCAACGTCCTGACTTTC	CASSGDSLDSGANVLTF
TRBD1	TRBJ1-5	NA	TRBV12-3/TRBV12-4	TGTGCCAGCAGTTTAGACAGGGGAGACAATCAGCCCCAGCATTTT	CASSLDRGDNQPQHF
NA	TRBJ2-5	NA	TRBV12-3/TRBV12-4	TGTGCCAGCAGTACCCCAGGGGCGGAAGAGACCCAGTACTTC	CASSTPGAEETQYF
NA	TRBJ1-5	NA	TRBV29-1	TGCAGAGGGAACAATAACCAAGATCAGCCCCAGCATTTT	CRGNNNQDQPQHF
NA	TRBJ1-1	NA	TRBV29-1	TGCAGCGTTGAGGTCAGGGGCTTTAACACTGAAGCTTTCTTT	CSVEVRGFNTEAFF
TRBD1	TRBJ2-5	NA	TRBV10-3	TGTGCCATCAGACGGGACAGCCAAGAGACCCAGTACTTC	CAIRRDSQETQYF
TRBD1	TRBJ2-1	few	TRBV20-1	TGCAGTGCCAGGGGGAATTACAATGAGCAGTTCTTC	CSARGNYNEQFF
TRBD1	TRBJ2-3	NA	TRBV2	TGTGCCAGCAGGGGACAGGGGAGCACAGATACGCGGTATTTT	CASRGQGSTDTRYF
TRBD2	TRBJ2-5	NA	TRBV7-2	TGTGCCAGCAGCCGCTTGGGACTAGCGGGAGGGGGGACCCAGTACTTC	CASSRLGLAGGGTQYF